This T cell receptor (beta chain) derives from a study of blood T cell repertoires in COVID-19. Study context: In each case, the material was cDNA or gDNA derived from T cells, B-cell-depleted T cells, or PBMCs.

Trimming took 5 bases from V and 3 from J, leaving 13 bases between them. In germline, CDR1 is MNHEY, CDR2 SMNVEV (reference sequence). There are 15 residues in the CDR3. In the authors' methods: Quantification of nucleated cells was approximated via reference gene primer amplification. The table came from immunoSEQ multiplex PCR; TCRdb's copy has only in-frame clones and leaves some out. The D gene and trimming were derived from the DNA, and the V and J assignments and clone size from that table. Here the sample spans 200,000 to 250,000 clones, about 91% being singletons. Sequenced sample: PBMCs or T cells enriched from blood (not recorded which). The sequence derives from a woman aged 25 to 39 with acute COVID-19. The genes are TRBV27 and TRBJ1-4; possible D gene TRBD1, 6 bases. The DNA for the CDR3 is TGTGCCAGCAGTAGGGCAGGGGCGGCTAATGAAAAACTGTTTTTT. Amino acids: CASSRAGAANEKLFF.